This TCR beta chain is from a study of response to subunit inactivated influenza vaccine. In its sample, this clonotype was seen a few times. Its target is unknown. Study-wide results and limits: That few new T cells are recruited by each seasonal influenza vaccination was the authors' suggestion.

TCRdb reprocessed the RT-PCR reads via MiXCR and lists one record per CDR3 protein. The sample contains about 480,000 distinct CDR3 sequences, 10% to 15% of which appear only once. The TCR originated in a man in his forties or fifties who received an inactivated influenza vaccine. This sample comprised PBMCs from blood, obtained roughly 47 days after vaccination.

CDR3 amino acids: CASSPDVITLDGYTF. Written as DNA, the CDR3 is TGTGCCAGCAGCCCCGATGTGATAACCTTGGATGGCTACACCTTC. The rearrangement uses TRBV7-9 and TRBJ1-2, with D unresolved. V was trimmed by 5 bases and J by 6 bases, leaving 19 bases between them. This CDR3 has 15 residues. CDR1 is SEHNR and CDR2 is FQNEAQ in the germline V gene (reference sequence).